These T cell receptor beta chains were read from a single sample in a study of beta chain features in type 1 diabetes. The table came from immunoSEQ multiplex PCR; TCRdb's copy has only in-frame clones and leaves some out. Here the sample spans 93,000 or so clones, 25% to 35% being singletons. The sequenced sample was central memory CD4+ T cells from blood. These receptors were obtained from a woman younger than 30 with type 1 diabetes. CDR3s include the opening cysteine and the closing phenylalanine or tryptophan. Fields, in order: D gene, V gene, CDR3 length, clone size, J gene, CDR3 DNA, CDR3 protein. A D gene is named only where the DNA matches it firmly. Clone sizes are given selectively: once, few, many, or a class where the clone is expanded.

.	TRBV6-5	15	.	TRBJ2-2	TGTGCCAGCAGTACTTCCCAAACTAGGCCCGGGGAGCTGTTTTTT	CASSTSQTRPGELFF
.	TRBV4-2	14	.	TRBJ2-2	TGTGCCAGCAGCCAAACTAGCAACACCGGGGAGCTGTTTTTT	CASSQTSNTGELFF
TRBD1	TRBV4-3	14	.	TRBJ1-1	TGCGCCAGCAGCCAAGACGGACAGGGCACTGAAGCTTTCTTT	CASSQDGQGTEAFF
TRBD1	TRBV11-1	11	.	TRBJ2-7	TGTGCCAGCAGCTCGGACAGGGAAAAGTACTTC	CASSSDREKYF
TRBD2	TRBV11-3	15	.	TRBJ2-1	TGTGCCAGCAGCTTATCTCTAGCGGGAGGCCGGGAGCAGTTCTTC	CASSLSLAGGREQFF
TRBD1	TRBV23-1	17	few	TRBJ1-1	TGCGCCAGCAGTCGCCATGGACAGGGGCGCCGGAACACTGAAGCTTTCTTT	CASSRHGQGRRNTEAFF
.	TRBV5-1	15	few	TRBJ1-1	TGCGCCAGCAGCTTGTCGGCGGGCGGTAGAAATCGGGCTTTCTTT	CASSLSAGGRNRAFF
TRBD1	TRBV29-1	17	.	TRBJ2-3	TGCAGCGTTGAAGCCCCCGGGACAGGGGGGAGCACAGATACGCAGTATTTT	CSVEAPGTGGSTDTQYF
.	TRBV7-9	12	few	TRBJ2-1	TGTGCCAGCAGCTCCGTAAACAATGAGCAGTTCTTC	CASSSVNNEQFF
TRBD1	TRBV5-1	15	once	TRBJ1-2	TGCGCCAGCAGCACCGGGGACAGGGGCTATTATGGCTACACCTTC	CASSTGDRGYYGYTF